Listed here is a single TCR beta chain. Antigen unknown. These data come from a study of T cells in Graves' hyperthyroidism and ophthalmopathy. Study results and caveats: Most thyroid clonotypes expanded above 0.001 appeared in blood too.

What was amplified from RNA transcripts were TCR beta CDR3 regions. Using the HTBI primer set, a first-round RT-PCR was run on the TCR CDR3. MiXCR was run by TCRdb on the multiplex PCR reads, yielding one entry per CDR3 protein. This table holds approximately 690,000 distinct CDR3 sequences, less than 25% found once. Uncontrolled infection, other autoimmune disease, pregnancy or lactation disqualified patients from enrolment. Germline values: CDR1 SGHRS, CDR2 YFSETQ. V was shortened by 0 bases and J by 5 bases, with 11 bases between the two germline ends. The CDR3 runs 15 residues. The sample consisted of blood. The V gene is TRBV5-1, the J gene TRBJ1-4; possible D gene TRBD1, 6 bases. The sequence was collected from a man aged 30 to 45 with Graves' ophthalmopathy. The CDR3 loop is CASSLEGQRNEKLFF. The CDR3 nucleotides are TGCGCCAGCAGCTTGGAAGGACAGCGGAATGAAAAACTGTTTTTT.